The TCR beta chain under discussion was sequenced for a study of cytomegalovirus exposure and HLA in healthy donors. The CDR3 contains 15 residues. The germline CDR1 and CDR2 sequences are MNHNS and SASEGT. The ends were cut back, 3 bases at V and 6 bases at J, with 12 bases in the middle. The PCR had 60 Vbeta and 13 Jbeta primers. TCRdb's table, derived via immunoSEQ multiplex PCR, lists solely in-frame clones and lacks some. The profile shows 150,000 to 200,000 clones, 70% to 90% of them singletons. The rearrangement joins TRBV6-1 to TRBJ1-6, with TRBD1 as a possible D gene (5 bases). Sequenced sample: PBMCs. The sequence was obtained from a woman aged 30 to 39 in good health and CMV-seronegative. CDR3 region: CASSDKGQINSPLHF. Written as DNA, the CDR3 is TGTGCCAGCAGTGATAAGGGGCAGATTAATTCACCCCTCCACTTT.